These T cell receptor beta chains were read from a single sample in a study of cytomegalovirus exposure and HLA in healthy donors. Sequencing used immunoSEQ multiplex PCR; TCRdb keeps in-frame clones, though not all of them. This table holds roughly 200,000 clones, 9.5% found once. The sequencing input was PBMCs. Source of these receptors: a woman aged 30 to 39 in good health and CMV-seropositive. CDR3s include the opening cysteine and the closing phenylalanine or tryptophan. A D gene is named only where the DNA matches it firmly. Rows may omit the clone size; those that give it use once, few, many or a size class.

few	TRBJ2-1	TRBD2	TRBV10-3	TGTGCCATCAGCACTTCTAGAGCGGGGTACAATGAGCAGTTCTTC	CAISTSRAGYNEQFF
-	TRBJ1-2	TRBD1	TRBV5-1	TGCGCCAGCAGCTTGACGGGACAGAGCTATGGCTACACCTTC	CASSLTGQSYGYTF
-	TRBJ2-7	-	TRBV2	TGTGCCAGCAGTGAATACTACGAGCAGTACTTC	CASSEYYEQYF
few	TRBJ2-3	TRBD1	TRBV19	TGTGCCAGTAGTAACAGGGGGCAGGGAGATACGCAGTATTTT	CASSNRGQGDTQYF
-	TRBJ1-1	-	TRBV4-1	TGCGCCAGCAGCCTAGTCTCTTCTCGAGGGATGAACACTGAAGCTTTCTTT	CASSLVSSRGMNTEAFF
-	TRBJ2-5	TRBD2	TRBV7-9	TGTGCCAGCAGCTTAAGGGCGGGAGTAGAGACCCAGTACTTC	CASSLRAGVETQYF
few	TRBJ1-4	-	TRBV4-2	TGTGCCAGCAGCCAAGAGATGGGGCACAATGAAAAACTGTTTTTT	CASSQEMGHNEKLFF
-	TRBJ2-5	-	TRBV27	TGTGCCAGCAGTTGGGGGCAGGCCCCATTGACGTACCAAGAGACCCAGTACTTC	CASSWGQAPLTYQETQYF
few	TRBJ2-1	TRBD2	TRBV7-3	TGTGCCAGCAGCTCACGAGGACTAGACGACAATGAGCAGTTCTTC	CASSSRGLDDNEQFF
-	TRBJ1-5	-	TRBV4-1	TGCGCCAGCAGCCAAGGGAGGGTACTCACAAGCAATCAGCCCCAGCATTTT	CASSQGRVLTSNQPQHF
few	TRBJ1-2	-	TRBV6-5	TGTGCCAGCAGTTTTAACAGGAACAGCTATGGCTACACCTTC	CASSFNRNSYGYTF
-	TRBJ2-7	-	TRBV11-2	TGTGCCAGCAGGAAGGAAGGGGGGACTATCGAGCAGTACTTC	CASRKEGGTIEQYF
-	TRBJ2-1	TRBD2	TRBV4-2	TGTGCCAGCAGCCTTCCTAGCGGGAGCTCCTACAATGAGCAGTTCTTC	CASSLPSGSSYNEQFF
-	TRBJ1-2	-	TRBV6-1	TGTGCCAGCATGCGCCCGAACTATGGCTACACCTTC	CASMRPNYGYTF
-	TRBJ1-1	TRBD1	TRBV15	TGTGCCACCAGCAGAGTGGGACAGGGGAACACTGAAGCTTTCTTT	CATSRVGQGNTEAFF
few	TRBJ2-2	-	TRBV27	TGTGCCAGCAGAAAGAAAAGGACAGTTAACACCGGGGAGCTGTTTTTT	CASRKKRTVNTGELFF
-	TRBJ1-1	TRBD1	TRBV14	TGTGCCAGCAGCTTCGACAGGGAAACTGAAGCTTTCTTT	CASSFDRETEAFF
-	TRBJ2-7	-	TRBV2	TGTGCCAGCAGAACTGACAGCCCCAACGAGCAGTACTTC	CASRTDSPNEQYF
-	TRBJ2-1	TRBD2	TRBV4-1	TGCGCCAGCAGCCAAGAGGCTAGCGGGACTAATGAGCAGTTCTTC	CASSQEASGTNEQFF
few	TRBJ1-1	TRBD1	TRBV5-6	TGTGCCAGCAGCCGTACAGGGGGCCGGACTGAAGCTTTCTTT	CASSRTGGRTEAFF
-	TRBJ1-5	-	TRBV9	TGTGCCAGCAACAACGGAGGTAGCAATCAGCCCCAGCATTTT	CASNNGGSNQPQHF
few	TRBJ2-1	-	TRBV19	TGTGCCAGTAGTATAGATCGGACTAACAATGAGCAGTTCTTC	CASSIDRTNNEQFF
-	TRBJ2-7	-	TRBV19	TGTGCCAGTAGTGTAGGTGGAGGCCCCTACGAGCAGTACTTC	CASSVGGGPYEQYF
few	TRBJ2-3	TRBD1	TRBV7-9	TGTGCTAGCAGCTTGGTCCGGGGACAGGGGAGCACAGATACGCAGTATTTT	CASSLVRGQGSTDTQYF
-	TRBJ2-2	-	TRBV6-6	TGTGCCAGCACCGCATCCAGGGTCACCGGGGAGCTGTTTTTT	CASTASRVTGELFF
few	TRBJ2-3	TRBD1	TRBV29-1	TGCAGCGCCCCACAGGGGGCTAGCACAGATACGCAGTATTTT	CSAPQGASTDTQYF
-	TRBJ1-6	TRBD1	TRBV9	TGTGCCAGTAGAGGACAGGGTGATTCACCCCTCCACTTT	CASRGQGDSPLHF
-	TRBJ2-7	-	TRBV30	TGTGCCTCTAATGACTCCTTAGTCCACGAGCAGTACTTC	CASNDSLVHEQYF
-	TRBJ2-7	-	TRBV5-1	TGCGCCAGCAGCGCGGGACAGATCTACGAGCAGTACTTC	CASSAGQIYEQYF
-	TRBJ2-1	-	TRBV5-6	TGTGCCAGCAGCCCGCCGGCAGTTGACTTCTACAATGAGCAGTTCTTC	CASSPPAVDFYNEQFF
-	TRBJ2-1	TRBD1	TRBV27	TGTGCCAGCAGCCCTACCGACAGGGGCTCCTACAATGAGCAGTTCTTC	CASSPTDRGSYNEQFF
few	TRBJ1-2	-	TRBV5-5	TGTGCCAGCAGCTTGGTCGGTAACTATGGCTACACCTTC	CASSLVGNYGYTF
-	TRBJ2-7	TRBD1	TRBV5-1	TGCGCCAGCAGCCCCGGGGGACAGGGGCTTAGTCACGAGCAGTACTTC	CASSPGGQGLSHEQYF
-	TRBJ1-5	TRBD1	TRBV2	TGTGCCAGCGGGACAGACAACAATCAGCCCCAGCATTTT	CASGTDNNQPQHF
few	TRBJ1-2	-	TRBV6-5	TGTGCCAGCAGGGACAGTAGGCGTCGGTACACCTTC	CASRDSRRRYTF
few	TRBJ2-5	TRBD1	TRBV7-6	TGTGCCAGCAGCTTAAGGGACAGGGATTTTGAAACCCAGTACTTC	CASSLRDRDFETQYF
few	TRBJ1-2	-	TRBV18	TGTGCCAGCTCACCCGTGGGGGCTTCCTACTATGGCTACACCTTC	CASSPVGASYYGYTF
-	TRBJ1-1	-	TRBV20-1	TGCAGTGCACCAGAGAACACTGAAGCTTTCTTT	CSAPENTEAFF
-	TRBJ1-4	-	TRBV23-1	TGCGCCAGCAGTCCCCGGCCCCTCGGGGAAAAAGGAGCAACTAATGAAAAACTGTTTTTT	CASSPRPLGEKGATNEKLFF
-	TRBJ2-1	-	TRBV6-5	TGTGCCAGCAGTTACTCCCGGGAGAAGCAGTTCTTC	CASSYSREKQFF
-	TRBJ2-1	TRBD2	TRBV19	TGTGCCAGTAGTATAGTTTTCCTAGCGGGTAGTCTCAATGAGCAGTTCTTC	CASSIVFLAGSLNEQFF
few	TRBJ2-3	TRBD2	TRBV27	TGTGCCAGCAGTTTCCTCCCGGGGGGAGGCACAGATACGCAGTATTTT	CASSFLPGGGTDTQYF